This paragraph covers one TCR beta chain sequence. The antigen is undetermined. Constant-segment primers and 5'RACE yielded cDNA libraries for TCR alpha and TCR beta, each carrying sample barcodes and UMIs. TCRdb independently ran MiXCR on the 5' RACE reads; one entry per CDR3 protein. Of roughly 240,000 distinct CDR3 sequences in the sample, just over 15% are singletons; the top ten hold 2.1%. The V and J ends lost 7 bases and 3 bases, in that order; junction bases with no gene match: 9. This CDR3 is built from 14 residues. Germline V gives CDR1 SGHRS, CDR2 YFSETQ. The data belong to a study of T-cell memory formation after mild COVID-19. Study details: Largely donor-specific TCR clusters were found. The study, taken as a whole, reports: From day 15 to 85, contracting clones were balanced between CD4 and CD8, whereas later expanders leaned toward CD4+. Detection of some responders pre-infection suggested pre-existing cross-reactive memory T cells participated.

The source is an adult woman who had mild COVID-19 (a few samples of this study predate the infection). Cell type and time point are not known. V gene TRBV5-1 combines with J gene TRBJ1-2, with TRBD1 matching over 7 bases. Sequencing input: PBMCs or a T cell subset sorted from them (not recorded which). The CDR3, as DNA: TGCGCCAGCGGACAGGACCCGAGGGACTATGGCTACACCTTC. It translates to CASGQDPRDYGYTF. Together with reference TRBV5-1 and TRBJ1-2, the CDR3 gives the full variable domain: KAGVTQTPRYLIKTRGQQVTLSCSPISGHRSVSWYQQTPGQGLQFLFEYFSETQRNKGNFPGRFSGRQFSNSRSEMNVSTLELGDSALYLCASGQDPRDYGYTFGSGTRLTVV.